Listed below are T cell receptor beta chains from one sample, sequenced in a study of blood T cell repertoires in COVID-19. Measured with immunoSEQ multiplex PCR; TCRdb has only the in-frame clones, and not every one. Here the sample spans some 150,000 clones, 75% to 90% being singletons. Material: peripheral blood. Receptors were obtained from a woman in her 70s with acute or convalescent COVID-19. CDR3s include the opening cysteine and the closing phenylalanine or tryptophan. D genes are given only for firm matches. Size values are once, few and many counts, or a class for expanded clones, and some rows have none.

cdr3_aa cdr3_nt j_call d_call v_call clone_size
CASSLLAGGTSTDTQYF TGTGCCAGCAGCTTACTAGCGGGGGGGACTAGCACAGATACGCAGTATTTT TRBJ2-3 TRBD2 TRBV7-6 few
CASSIGGTGSPLHF TGTGCCAGTAGTATAGGAGGGACTGGTTCACCCCTCCACTTT TRBJ1-6 NA TRBV19 NA
CASSRGGPYEQYF TGTGCCAGTAGCCGTGGCGGGCCCTACGAGCAGTACTTC TRBJ2-7 NA TRBV19 NA
CASSLSLTGSINQPQHF TGTGCCAGCAGTTTATCCCTAACAGGGTCCATCAATCAGCCCCAGCATTTT TRBJ1-5 NA TRBV27 NA
CASSHPDYYGYTF TGTGCCAGCAGCCATCCGGACTACTATGGCTACACCTTC TRBJ1-2 NA TRBV5-4 NA
CASSSDRGSGNTIYF TGTGCCAGCAGTTCGGACAGGGGCTCTGGAAACACCATATATTTT TRBJ1-3 TRBD1 TRBV4-2 NA
CASSVTGQQFF TGTGCCAGCAGCGTTACGGGACAACAGTTCTTC TRBJ2-1 NA TRBV3-1/TRBV3-2 once
CASSYLADSSYNEQFF TGTGCCAGCAGTTATCTCGCCGATAGCTCCTACAATGAGCAGTTCTTC TRBJ2-1 NA TRBV6-5 once
CASSQDGNLGLAGSTDTQYF TGTGCCAGCAGCCAAGATGGGAATTTGGGACTAGCGGGTAGCACAGATACGCAGTATTTT TRBJ2-3 TRBD2 TRBV3-1/TRBV3-2 NA
CASSLLGTGKNEQFF TGTGCCAGCAGCTTATTGGGGACAGGGAAGAATGAGCAGTTCTTC TRBJ2-1 TRBD1 TRBV7-6 NA
CASTPGGRVNEQFF TGTGCCAGTACCCCAGGGGGCAGGGTGAATGAGCAGTTCTTC TRBJ2-1 TRBD1 TRBV19 NA
CASSPNRGLYNEQFF TGTGCCAGCAGTCCAAACAGGGGGCTCTACAATGAGCAGTTCTTC TRBJ2-1 TRBD1 TRBV3-1/TRBV3-2 NA
CSAARGSGYTF TGCAGTGCTGCACGTGGGAGTGGCTACACCTTC TRBJ1-2 NA TRBV20-1 once
CASSSKGQGEAGANVLTF TGTGCCAGCAGCTCAAAGGGACAGGGGGAGGCTGGGGCCAACGTCCTGACTTTC TRBJ2-6 TRBD1 TRBV7-3 NA
CASSLALNQPQHF TGTGCCAGCAGCTTAGCCCTGAATCAGCCCCAGCATTTT TRBJ1-5 NA TRBV7-9 NA
CATSDPTRGEYGYTF TGTGCCACCAGTGACCCGACCAGGGGAGAGTATGGCTACACCTTC TRBJ1-2 NA TRBV24-1 NA
CASSYKGLTRENTEAFF TGTGCCAGCAGTTACAAAGGATTAACCCGGGAGAACACTGAAGCTTTCTTT TRBJ1-1 NA TRBV6-2/TRBV6-3 NA
CASSQRGEAFF TGTGCCAGCAGCCAACGAGGAGAAGCTTTCTTT TRBJ1-1 NA TRBV3-1/TRBV3-2 NA
CASSYSPGFNDSPLHF TGTGCCAGCAGTTACTCGCCAGGGTTTAATGATTCACCCCTCCACTTT TRBJ1-6 NA TRBV6-6 once
CASSLGQVRGANVLTF TGTGCCAGCAGCTTAGGACAGGTCCGGGGGGCCAACGTCCTGACTTTC TRBJ2-6 TRBD1 TRBV7-3 NA
CASSQGTSGNNEQFF TGCGCCAGCAGCCAAGGGACTAGCGGGAACAATGAGCAGTTCTTC TRBJ2-1 TRBD2 TRBV4-3 NA
CASSYGLAGLADTQYF TGTGCCAGCAGCTACGGACTAGCGGGGCTTGCAGATACGCAGTATTTT TRBJ2-3 TRBD2 TRBV5-4 NA
CASSPQGGGLAGAASTDTQYF TGTGCCAGCTCACCACAAGGGGGCGGACTAGCGGGGGCCGCTAGCACAGATACGCAGTATTTT TRBJ2-3 TRBD2 TRBV18 once
CATETGNGNTIYF TGTGCCACCGAAACAGGGAATGGAAACACCATATATTTT TRBJ1-3 NA TRBV7-9 NA
CSVEMEAEKLFF TGCAGCGTTGAAATGGAGGCTGAAAAACTGTTTTTT TRBJ1-4 NA TRBV29-1 once
CASSSGTFVNTEAFF TGTGCCAGCAGCTCCGGGACTTTCGTCAACACTGAAGCTTTCTTT TRBJ1-1 NA TRBV7-9 few
CASSRVNQPQHF TGTGCCAGCAGCCGTGTTAATCAGCCCCAGCATTTT TRBJ1-5 NA TRBV28 NA
CASSLTSGGIDTQYF TGTGCCAGCAGCCTGACTAGCGGGGGAATAGATACGCAGTATTTT TRBJ2-3 TRBD2 TRBV5-5 NA
CASSQEGTAQFF TGTGCCAGCAGCCAAGAGGGGACAGCCCAGTTCTTC TRBJ2-1 TRBD1 TRBV3-1/TRBV3-2 few
CASSKTTGNYGYTF TGCGCCAGCAGCAAAACTACAGGGAACTATGGCTACACCTTC TRBJ1-2 NA TRBV5-1 NA
CASSQSGFRNQPQHF TGTGCCAGCAGCCAAAGTGGCTTCAGGAATCAGCCCCAGCATTTT TRBJ1-5 NA TRBV3-1/TRBV3-2 few